This TCR beta chain originates from a study of blood T cells in healthy people across ages. Whole-study results and caveats: Correlation between TCR beta diversity and naive T cell percentage was strong. Getting older went along with TCR beta diversity per million T cells dropping roughly linearly.

Using a J-beta primer mix together with a sample-barcoded 5' primer, a second PCR was run for about 6 to 12 cycles. With 12 random nucleotides, a template-switch adaptor tagged each individual cDNA molecule. MiXCR, applied by TCRdb to the 5' RACE reads, yields one record per CDR3 protein. The sample includes roughly 1.5 million distinct CDR3 sequences, under 55% seen only once; the top ten take about 4.1%. The germline V and J ends were trimmed by 1 base and 8 bases, with 11 bases remaining between them. Germline loops: CDR1 SGHDN, CDR2 FVKESK. The CDR3 runs 14 residues. Worth noting for this clonotype: The target antigen is unknown.

This TCR was recovered from a woman under 30 in good health. The sequencing sample was made of blood. This chain links TRBV14 with TRBJ1-4, with a possible D match to TRBD1 (5 bases). CDR3 DNA: TGTGCCAGCAGCCAAGCCAGGGTCAACGAAAAACTGTTTTTT. Protein sequence: CASSQARVNEKLFF.